These T cell receptor beta chains were read from a single sample in a study of blood T cell repertoires in COVID-19. Some clones are missing from TCRdb's copy, which holds only in-frame ones; the method was immunoSEQ multiplex PCR. Among about 300,000 clones listed, 70% to 90% were seen once. Specimen: peripheral blood. Every receptor here comes from a young man with active or convalescent COVID-19. Both conserved end residues are trimmed from each CDR3. Each record gives: J gene, V gene, CDR3 protein.

TRBJ1-5,TRBV5-1,ASSLEGLSSNQPQH
TRBJ2-6,TRBV7-8,ASCLLAGEVGGANVLT
TRBJ1-6,TRBV11-2,ASSPIQGINSPLH
TRBJ2-6,TRBV27,ASSPGLLSGANVLT
TRBJ2-2,TRBV15,ATSGRFDTGELF
TRBJ2-1,TRBV4-1,ASSQGPQGLF
TRBJ1-1,TRBV21-1,ASSTPVFGEADTEAF
TRBJ1-2,TRBV6-5,ACLGNYGYT
TRBJ1-2,TRBV16,ASSPSLVGYT
TRBJ1-4,TRBV23-1,ASSQSTQGSPFLGNEKLF
TRBJ2-3,TRBV4-1,ASRPQESGGRAWGQY
TRBJ2-7,TRBV7-8,ASSSPGHSSYEQY
TRBJ1-5,TRBV7-2,ASSLAKTGHANQPQH
TRBJ2-5,TRBV11-2,ASSLGWSQETQY
TRBJ2-7,TRBV6-1,ASSELGRGREQY
TRBJ1-5,TRBV2,ASSEWGSGQPQH
TRBJ1-2,TRBV4-1,ASSPGTGLIYGYT
TRBJ1-6,TRBV7-8,ASSPLTGVNSPLH
TRBJ2-4,TRBV5-1,ASSRFADRRNIQY
TRBJ2-5,TRBV7-2,ASSFPGGAGETQY
TRBJ2-7,TRBV11-2,ASSLSPRGGNEQY
TRBJ1-1,TRBV13,ASSLGAGSAF
TRBJ2-7,TRBV10-2,ASRGRGSGYEQY
TRBJ2-1,TRBV7-2,ASSQVEGSWDNEQF
TRBJ2-5,TRBV7-9,ASSLSGTGGQETQY
TRBJ2-6,TRBV19,ASSLLGQGGFGANVLT
TRBJ1-1,TRBV2,ASTQQGGTEAF
TRBJ1-2,TRBV19,ASSIDLAGMRYGYT
TRBJ2-1,TRBV5-1,ASSPEGAAYNEQF
TRBJ2-7,TRBV5-4,ASSLAGKTYEQY
TRBJ1-5,TRBV12-1,ASSPPARTGDHSNQPQH
TRBJ2-5,TRBV29-1,SVGLAGRFQETQY
TRBJ2-1,TRBV4-3,ASSQAGGGANEQF
TRBJ2-3,TRBV5-1,ASSSGNYPDTQY
TRBJ1-2,TRBV19,ASSKDRLYGYT
TRBJ1-4,TRBV4-1,ASSQRSGASGEKLF
TRBJ1-2,TRBV29-1,SVEVGGCYGYT
TRBJ2-7,TRBV5-1,ASSLPGEQY
TRBJ2-7,TRBV2,ASSEFPTGQGLGEQY
TRBJ1-2,TRBV19,ASSIGATDGFWGYT
TRBJ1-1,TRBV12-3/TRBV12-4,ASGQGRNTEAF
TRBJ1-2,TRBV7-9,AISGDREVNYGYT
TRBJ1-1,TRBV25-1,ASEVLQGEAF
TRBJ1-5,TRBV15,ATSSQSNQPQH
TRBJ2-1,TRBV7-6,ASSLLIGAGFSYNEQF
TRBJ1-4,TRBV10-2,ASSEPDRANEKLF
TRBJ1-5,TRBV13,ASSLGTGNQPQH
TRBJ2-7,TRBV4-2,ASSQDVFNEQY
TRBJ2-2,TRBV7-2,ASSQNRLDRVGTGELF
TRBJ1-2,TRBV6-5,ASRDQGFGYT
TRBJ2-1,TRBV18,ASSPKGGVFDEQF
TRBJ2-7,TRBV5-1,ASSISSRGALSYEQY
TRBJ1-2,TRBV4-1,ASSQGAGGGYT
TRBJ2-3,TRBV7-9,ASSLGGLSTDTQY
TRBJ1-2,TRBV11-2,ASSLLRGRRNGYT
TRBJ1-4,TRBV9,ASSNTPGQGVKLF
TRBJ2-2,TRBV5-1,ASSLALGASRGELF